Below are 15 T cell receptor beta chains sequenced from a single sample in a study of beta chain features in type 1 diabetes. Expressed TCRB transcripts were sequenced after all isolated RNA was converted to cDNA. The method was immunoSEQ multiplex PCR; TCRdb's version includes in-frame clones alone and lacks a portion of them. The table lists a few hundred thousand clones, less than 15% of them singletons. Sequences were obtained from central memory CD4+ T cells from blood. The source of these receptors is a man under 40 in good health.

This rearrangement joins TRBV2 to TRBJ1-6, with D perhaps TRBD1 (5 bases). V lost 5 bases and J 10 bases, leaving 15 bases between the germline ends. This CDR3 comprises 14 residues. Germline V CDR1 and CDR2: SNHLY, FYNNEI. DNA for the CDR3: TGTGCCAGCAGTAAGGACCGGGACGTATCACCCCTCCACTTT. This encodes CASSKDRDVSPLHF.

The CDR3 protein is CASSLTSGETQYF. DNA for the CDR3: TGTGCCAGCAGCTTGACTAGCGGAGAGACCCAGTACTTC. The rearrangement joins TRBV11-2 to TRBJ2-5; 9 bases line up with TRBD2. Unmatched junction bases numbered 0, after V lost 3 bases and J lost 4 bases. The V gene's germline CDR1 is SGHAT and CDR2 FQNNGV. This CDR3 is built from 13 residues.

The CDR3 sequence: CASSVREQGEVADTQYF. CDR3 sequence (DNA): TGTGCCAGCAGTGTTCGGGAACAGGGGGAAGTTGCAGATACGCAGTATTTT. This chain joins TRBV6-1 and TRBJ2-3; 8 bases line up with TRBD1. Germline-derived CDR1 and CDR2 are MNHNS and SASEGT. With 4 bases clipped from V and 4 bases from J, the junction kept 13 bases outside the gene matches. The CDR3 runs to 17 residues.

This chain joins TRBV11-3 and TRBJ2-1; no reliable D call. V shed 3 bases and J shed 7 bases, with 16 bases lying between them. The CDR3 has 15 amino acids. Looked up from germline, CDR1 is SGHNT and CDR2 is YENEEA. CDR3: CASSFGLSDYNEQFF. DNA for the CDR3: TGTGCCAGCAGCTTTGGGCTATCAGATTATAATGAGCAGTTCTTC.

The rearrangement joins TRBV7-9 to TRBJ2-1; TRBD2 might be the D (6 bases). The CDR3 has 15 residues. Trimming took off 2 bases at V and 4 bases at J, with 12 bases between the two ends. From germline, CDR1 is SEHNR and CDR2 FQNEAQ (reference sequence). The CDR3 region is CASSLSAAGYNEQFF. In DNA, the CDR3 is TGTGCCAGCAGCTTATCAGCAGCGGGTTACAATGAGCAGTTCTTC.

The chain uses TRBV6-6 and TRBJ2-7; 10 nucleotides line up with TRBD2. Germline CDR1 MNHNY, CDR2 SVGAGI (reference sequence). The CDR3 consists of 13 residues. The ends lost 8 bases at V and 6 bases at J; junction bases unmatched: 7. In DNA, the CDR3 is TGTGCCAGCTCCAAGCGGGAGGGCCCCGAGCAGTACGTC. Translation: CASSKREGPEQYV.

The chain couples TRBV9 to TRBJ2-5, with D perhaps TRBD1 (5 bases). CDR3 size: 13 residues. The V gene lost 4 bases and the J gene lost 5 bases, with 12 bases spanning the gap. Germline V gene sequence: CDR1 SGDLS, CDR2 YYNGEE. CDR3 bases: TGTGCCAGCAGCCCCATGGGGCCCGAGACCCAGTACTTC. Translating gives CASSPMGPETQYF.

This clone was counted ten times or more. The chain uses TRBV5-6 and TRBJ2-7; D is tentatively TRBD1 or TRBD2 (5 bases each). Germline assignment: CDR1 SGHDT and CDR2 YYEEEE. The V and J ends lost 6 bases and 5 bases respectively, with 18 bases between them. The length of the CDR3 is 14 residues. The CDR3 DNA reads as TGTGCCAGCACCTCCGGGGCTACGGTCCACGAGCAGTACTTC. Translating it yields CASTSGATVHEQYF. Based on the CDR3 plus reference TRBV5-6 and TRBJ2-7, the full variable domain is DAGVTQSPTHLIKTRGQQVTLRCSPKSGHDTVSWYQQALGQGPQFIFQYYEEEERQRGNFPDRFSGHQFPNYSSELNVNALLLGDSALYLCASTSGATVHEQYFGPGTRLTVT.

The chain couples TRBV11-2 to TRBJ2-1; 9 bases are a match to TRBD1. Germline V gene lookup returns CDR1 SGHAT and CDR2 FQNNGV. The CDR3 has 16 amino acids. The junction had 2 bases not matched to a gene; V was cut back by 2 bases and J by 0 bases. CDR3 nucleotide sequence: TGTGCCAGCAGCTTAACGGACAGGGGCTCCTACAATGAGCAGTTCTTC. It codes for CASSLTDRGSYNEQFF.

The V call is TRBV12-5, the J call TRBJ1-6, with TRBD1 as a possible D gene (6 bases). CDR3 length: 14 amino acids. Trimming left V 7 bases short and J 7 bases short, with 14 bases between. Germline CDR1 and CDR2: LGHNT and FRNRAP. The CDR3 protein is CASARDTSNSPLHF. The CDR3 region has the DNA TGTGCTAGTGCCCGGGACACATCGAATTCACCCCTCCACTTT. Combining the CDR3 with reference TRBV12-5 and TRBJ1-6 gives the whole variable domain DARVTQTPRHKVTEMGQEVTMRCQPILGHNTVFWYRQTMMQGLELLAYFRNRAPLDDSGMPKDRFSAEMPDATLATLKIQPSEPRDSAVYFCASARDTSNSPLHFGNGTRLTVT.

The CDR3 DNA reads TGTGCCAGCAGGCCGGGACAGTACACCGGGGAGCTGTTTTTT. This encodes CASRPGQYTGELFF. V usage is TRBV5-6 and J usage is TRBJ2-2, with 7 bases lining up with TRBD1. The CDR3 has 14 residues. The V segment lost 5 bases and the J segment 3 bases; nucleotides outside the gene matches: 4. Germline assignment: CDR1 SGHDT and CDR2 YYEEEE.

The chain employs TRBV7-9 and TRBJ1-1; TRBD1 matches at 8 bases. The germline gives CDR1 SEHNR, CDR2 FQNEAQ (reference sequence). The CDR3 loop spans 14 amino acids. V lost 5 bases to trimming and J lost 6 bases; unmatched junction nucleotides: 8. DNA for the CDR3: TGTGCCAGCAGCCTTACAGGACAGGGTGCTGAAGCTTTCTTT. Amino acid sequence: CASSLTGQGAEAFF.

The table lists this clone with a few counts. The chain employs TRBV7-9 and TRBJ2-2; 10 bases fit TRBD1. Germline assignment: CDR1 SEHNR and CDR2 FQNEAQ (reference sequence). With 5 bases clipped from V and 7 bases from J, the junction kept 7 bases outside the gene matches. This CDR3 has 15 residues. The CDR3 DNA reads TGTGCCAGCAGCCAAGGGACAGGGGTAAACGGGGAGCTGTTTTTT. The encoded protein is CASSQGTGVNGELFF.

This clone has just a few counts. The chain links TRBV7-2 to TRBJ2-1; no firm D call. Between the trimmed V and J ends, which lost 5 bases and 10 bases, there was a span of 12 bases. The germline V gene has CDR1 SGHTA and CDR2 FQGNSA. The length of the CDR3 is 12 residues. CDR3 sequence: CASSSYLGEQFF. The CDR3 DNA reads TGTGCCAGCAGCAGCTACTTGGGCGAGCAGTTCTTC.

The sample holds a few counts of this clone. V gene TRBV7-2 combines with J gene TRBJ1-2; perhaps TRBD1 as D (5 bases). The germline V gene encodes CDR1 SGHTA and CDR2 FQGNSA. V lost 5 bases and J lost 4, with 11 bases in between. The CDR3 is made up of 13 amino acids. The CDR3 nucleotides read TGTGCCAGCAGCCCAGACAGCAGCTATGGCTACACCTTC. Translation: CASSPDSSYGYTF.